This T cell receptor delta chain was sequenced for a study of gamma-delta chains in newborns, infants, children (dated by TCRdb to between 2019 and 2020). Study-level background: In the study title, it is stated that polyclonal expansion of innate gammadelta T cells is driven by microbial exposure immediately after birth. Right after human newborns were born, the researchers looked at the way microbial exposure shaped their populations of innate gammadelta T cells.

Sequencing was carried out with an Illumina MiSeq. In TCRdb, clones were called once more from the public reads by CATT, and rows of identical DNA were later combined. The sample records about 4,900 delta-chain clones, 3.5% to 4% of which are singletons. The ten top clones hold approximately 7.8% of the sample. The cysteine opens and the phenylalanine closes a CDR3 of 17 amino acids. Left in the record is the CDR3 DNA by itself, 51 bases read in frame from the first base. Reading the germline V gene gives CDR1 TSWWSYY and CDR2 QGS. V is pruned by 8 bases and J by 0 bases, leaving 12 bases of the junction without a gene match. As a fraction of the sample, this clone is medium-sized (0.01 to 0.1%). Its antigen remains unidentified. Per-nucleotide qualities are absent, and no much larger clonotype sits a single base away. Other DNA sequences within the sample encode an identical CDR3.

The chain is made from TRDV1 and TRDJ1, with 10 bases matching TRDD3. This receptor was taken from a child who was a newborn, infant or young child, either healthy, febrile or measles-vaccinated (not recorded which). Sequenced input: blood. The DNA reads as follows: TGTGCTCTTCGCCCCACTACTGGGGGATTCAACACCGATAAACTCATCTTT. Its amino acids are CALRPTTGGFNTDKLIF.